A selection of T cell receptor beta chains follows, all from one sample in a study of T cell responses to AZD1222 COVID-19 vaccine. TCRdb keeps only in-frame clones here, not all; method: immunoSEQ multiplex PCR. The sample has roughly 80,000 clones; approximately 88% are singletons. Material: peripheral blood, obtained 28 days after the second AZD1222 dose. These receptors were taken from an adult who received the AZD1222 COVID-19 vaccine. The CDR3 runs from the conserved cysteine through the conserved F or W. The D gene is left open where the match is weak. Expanded clones are given a class, and other clones once, few, many or no size at all.

J gene,clone size,V gene,D gene,CDR3 DNA,CDR3 protein
TRBJ1-4,few,TRBV5-1,TRBD1,TGCGCCAGCAGCCTCGGGGCAGGGGGTGAAAAACTGTTTTTT,CASSLGAGGEKLFF
TRBJ2-1,.,TRBV28,TRBD2,TGTGCCGGCGCCAGCGGGGTCTCCAGCGGGCAGTTCTTC,CAGASGVSSGQFF
TRBJ1-1,.,TRBV7-3,.,TGTGCCAGCAGCAAGGGTATGAACACTGAAGCTTTCTTT,CASSKGMNTEAFF
TRBJ1-5,.,TRBV6-2/TRBV6-3,.,TGTGCCAGCAGTTCCAACCTGGCAAGGGGCAATCAGCCCCAGCATTTT,CASSSNLARGNQPQHF
TRBJ2-6,.,TRBV27,TRBD1,TGTGCCAGCAGTTTTAGCCTATGGACAGGGACCCCCTCTGGGGCCAACGTCCTGACTTTC,CASSFSLWTGTPSGANVLTF
TRBJ1-2,.,TRBV28,.,TGTGCCAGCAGTGGTTTAACTTATGGCTACACCTTC,CASSGLTYGYTF
TRBJ2-1,.,TRBV6-5,TRBD1,TGTGCCAGCAACCGGGACAGGGGAGTCGATGAGCAGTTCTTC,CASNRDRGVDEQFF
TRBJ2-3,once,TRBV2,.,TGTGCCAGCGGCGAGCCAAGGTCGGATACGCAGTATTTT,CASGEPRSDTQYF
TRBJ2-1,.,TRBV28,TRBD2,TGTGCCAGCAGGCCTGGGGGGGTTTACAATGAGCAGTTCTTC,CASRPGGVYNEQFF
TRBJ1-2,.,TRBV30,.,TGTGCCTGGACGGCGGGGGCCTATGGCTACACCTTC,CAWTAGAYGYTF
TRBJ1-2,once,TRBV9,TRBD1,TGTGCCAGCAGCCCCAGGACAGGGTACGTCTACACCTTC,CASSPRTGYVYTF
TRBJ2-3,.,TRBV3-1/TRBV3-2,.,TGTGCCAGCAGCCAAGAAAGATTAGGGTACACAGATACGCAGTATTTT,CASSQERLGYTDTQYF
TRBJ1-2,.,TRBV6-5,.,TGTGCCAGCAGTTACCCGGACAGTGTCTATGGCTACACCTTC,CASSYPDSVYGYTF
TRBJ1-2,.,TRBV9,TRBD1,TGTGCCAGCAGCGTAGGGAAGGGGGCGACCTATGGCTACACCTTC,CASSVGKGATYGYTF
TRBJ1-1,.,TRBV19,TRBD1,TGTGCCAGCAGGGGGCTGGGCACTGAAGCTTTCTTT,CASRGLGTEAFF
TRBJ2-3,.,TRBV11-2,.,TGTGCCAGCAGCTTAGAGGGTTGGGCAGATACGCAGTATTTT,CASSLEGWADTQYF
TRBJ1-4,.,TRBV5-1,TRBD1,TGCGCCAGCAGCCGGACAGGGAAGAAAACTAATGAAAAACTGTTTTTT,CASSRTGKKTNEKLFF
TRBJ2-7,once,TRBV7-6,.,TGTGCCAGCAGCAGCGGTCGAGGGGGAAACCGGGGGCAGTACTTC,CASSSGRGGNRGQYF
TRBJ2-1,.,TRBV7-2,.,TGTGCCAGCAGCTCACGCCCGCAGGGGAATGAGCAGTTCTTC,CASSSRPQGNEQFF
TRBJ2-1,.,TRBV7-2,TRBD1,TGTGCCAGCAGACGGACAGGGGGCAATGAGCAGTTCTTC,CASRRTGGNEQFF
TRBJ1-1,.,TRBV5-1,.,TGCGCCAGCAGCTTAATTGGGCGGATAGAAGCTTTCTTT,CASSLIGRIEAFF
TRBJ1-1,.,TRBV18,.,TGTGCCAGCTCACGCAACAAGAAGACAGGACCTGAAGCTTTCTTT,CASSRNKKTGPEAFF
TRBJ1-2,.,TRBV18,TRBD1,TGTGCCAGCTCACCCCGGGACAGGAATCATTATGGCTACACCTTC,CASSPRDRNHYGYTF
TRBJ1-2,.,TRBV4-3,TRBD1,TGCGCCAGCAGCCGAGGACAGGGGGATGGCTACACCTTC,CASSRGQGDGYTF
TRBJ2-3,.,TRBV7-2,TRBD2,TGTGCCAGCAGTTTAAGGCCGGGACTAGCGGGGCCTAGCACAGATACGCAGTATTTT,CASSLRPGLAGPSTDTQYF
TRBJ2-7,.,TRBV5-6,.,TGTGCCAGCAGCTTCTTGTACAGTTTCGACGAGCAGTACTTC,CASSFLYSFDEQYF
TRBJ2-1,once,TRBV7-2,.,TGTGCCAGCAGCTTAGGGCCCAGCTCCTACAATGAGCAGTTCTTC,CASSLGPSSYNEQFF
TRBJ2-7,.,TRBV20-1,.,TGCAGTGCTAAAGAGAGCTACGAGCAGTACTTC,CSAKESYEQYF
TRBJ2-2,few,TRBV24-1,.,TGTGCCACCAGTGACCGGACAGTACCCACCGGGGAGCTGTTTTTT,CATSDRTVPTGELFF
TRBJ1-5,.,TRBV24-1,.,TGTGCCACCGCGAGGCAGGGTGGCCAGCCCCAGCATTTT,CATARQGGQPQHF
TRBJ1-2,.,TRBV3-1/TRBV3-2,.,TGTGCCAGCAGCCAGCCGAGAACCAGGGGCTCTAACTATGGCTACACCTTC,CASSQPRTRGSNYGYTF
TRBJ1-3,.,TRBV6-2/TRBV6-3,.,TGTGCCAGCAGTTACTCCGGTTCAAACACCATATATTTT,CASSYSGSNTIYF
TRBJ2-7,.,TRBV7-9,TRBD1,TGTGCCAGCAGCTTATCCCGGGACAGGGGTTCCGAGCAGTACTTC,CASSLSRDRGSEQYF
TRBJ1-4,.,TRBV30,.,TGTGCCTGGAGTGTACAAGGGGAAAAACTGTTTTTT,CAWSVQGEKLFF
TRBJ1-6,.,TRBV4-3,.,TGCGCCAGCAGCCAAGGCATGGGCCCCGGGCTGCCCCTCCACTTT,CASSQGMGPGLPLHF
TRBJ2-5,.,TRBV29-1,TRBD1,TGCAGCGTTGAGGGCGGGACAGGTGAACAAGAGACCCAGTACTTC,CSVEGGTGEQETQYF
TRBJ2-7,.,TRBV3-1/TRBV3-2,TRBD2,TGTGCCAGCAGCCAAGGAGTTTCTGCGGGGGGCGCTGGCGAGCAGTACTTC,CASSQGVSAGGAGEQYF
TRBJ1-2,.,TRBV6-2/TRBV6-3,TRBD1,TGTGCCAGCAGTTACTTACGACCGGACAGGGAAGTGCAACAATATGGCTACACCTTC,CASSYLRPDREVQQYGYTF
TRBJ1-6,.,TRBV7-9,.,TGTGCCAGCAGCTTACCAATTTATTCACCCCTCCACTTT,CASSLPIYSPLHF
TRBJ1-3,.,TRBV4-1,TRBD1,TGCGCCAGCAGCCAGCAAACAGGGGCTGGAAACACCATATATTTT,CASSQQTGAGNTIYF
TRBJ1-1,once,TRBV7-2,TRBD1,TGTGCCAGCAGCTTAGCGGGGACAGCGAACACTGAAGCTTTCTTT,CASSLAGTANTEAFF
TRBJ2-5,.,TRBV9,TRBD1,TGTGCCAGCAGCACCCGACAGGGTGATGCGGGAGAGACCCAGTACTTC,CASSTRQGDAGETQYF
TRBJ2-7,.,TRBV7-9,TRBD2,TGTGCCAGCAGCATGACTAGCGGGGGTAACGAGCAGTACTTC,CASSMTSGGNEQYF
TRBJ1-3,once,TRBV7-6,.,TGTGCCAGCAGCTTGGGGGGGAGCGTAGCAGATAGTGGAAACACCATATATTTT,CASSLGGSVADSGNTIYF
TRBJ1-6,once,TRBV28,.,TGTGCCAGCAGGGACACAGGAACTTCACCCCTCCACTTT,CASRDTGTSPLHF
TRBJ1-1,.,TRBV7-6,.,TGTGCCAGCAGCTCGCAGAGCCAGGGGACCACTGAAGCTTTCTTT,CASSSQSQGTTEAFF
TRBJ1-2,.,TRBV24-1,.,TGTGCCACCAGTGAACACGGGAACTATGGCTACACCTTC,CATSEHGNYGYTF
TRBJ2-1,.,TRBV4-2,.,TGTGCCAGCAGCCGCGTGGCGTCCGACAATGAGCAGTTCTTC,CASSRVASDNEQFF
TRBJ1-5,.,TRBV10-3,.,TGTGCCATCAGCGGAACAGATCAGCCCCAGCATTTT,CAISGTDQPQHF
TRBJ2-1,.,TRBV5-1,.,TGCGCCAGCAGCCCTGTGGCGGGGCGTTACGACAATGAGCAGTTCTTC,CASSPVAGRYDNEQFF
TRBJ2-7,.,TRBV18,.,TGTGCCAGCTCACCCCGCACCGATACCTACGAGCAGTACTTC,CASSPRTDTYEQYF
TRBJ2-1,once,TRBV6-1,TRBD1,TGTGCCAGCAGTGACCAGACAGGGATGGGTACTGAGCAGTTCTTC,CASSDQTGMGTEQFF
TRBJ2-5,.,TRBV5-1,TRBD1,TGCGCCAGCAGCTGGGGACAGGGAGTAGAGACCCAGTACTTC,CASSWGQGVETQYF
TRBJ1-5,.,TRBV9,.,TGTGCCAGCAGCCCCACCACGGGGATCAATCAGCCCCAGCATTTT,CASSPTTGINQPQHF
TRBJ2-7,.,TRBV7-9,.,TGTGCCAGCGGGAGTCCAGGGCTCTCCGAGCAGTACTTC,CASGSPGLSEQYF
TRBJ1-5,.,TRBV7-9,TRBD1,TGTGCCAGCAGCCTAACAGGGGTTGGAGTACAGCCCCAGCATTTT,CASSLTGVGVQPQHF
TRBJ1-2,.,TRBV7-2,.,TGTGCCAGCAGCTTAGCGATGGGGCCCTGGGACACCTTC,CASSLAMGPWDTF